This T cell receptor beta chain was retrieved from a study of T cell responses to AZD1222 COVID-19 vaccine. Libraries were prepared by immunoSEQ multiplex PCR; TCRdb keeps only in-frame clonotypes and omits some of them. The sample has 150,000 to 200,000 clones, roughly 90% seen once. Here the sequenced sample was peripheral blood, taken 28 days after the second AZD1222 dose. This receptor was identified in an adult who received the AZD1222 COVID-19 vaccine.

As DNA, the CDR3 is TGTGCCAGCAGCGTAGTGAAGGGCCGGAACACTGAAGCTTTCTTT. Amino acids: CASSVVKGRNTEAFF. This chain joins TRBV9 and TRBJ1-1; D gene uncertain. With 0 bases removed from V and 1 base from J, the gap between germline ends came to 10 bases. Germline V gene lookup returns CDR1 SGDLS and CDR2 YYNGEE. This CDR3 comprises 15 residues. The full variable domain, in which reference TRBV9 and TRBJ1-1 provide the parts outside the CDR3, is DSGVTQTPKHLITATGQRVTLRCSPRSGDLSVYWYQQSLDQGLQFLIQYYNGEERAKGNILERFSAQQFPDLHSELNLSSLELGDSALYFCASSVVKGRNTEAFFGQGTRLTVV.